Below, 21 T cell receptor beta chains from the same sample are listed, as sequenced in a study of blood T cells in healthy people across ages. With a J-beta primer mix and a sample-barcoded 5' primer, a second PCR ran about 7 to 12 cycles. TCRdb redid the calling of the 5' RACE reads with MiXCR, one entry per CDR3 protein. This table holds about 730,000 distinct CDR3 sequences, roughly 47% found once. Sequenced: blood. All receptors derive from a woman aged 55-69 years in good health.

The CDR3 bases are TGTGCCACCAGCAGAGACCCGGACACCGGGGAGCTGTTTTTT. Translated: CATSRDPDTGELFF. The rearrangement joins TRBV15 to TRBJ2-2; D not resolved. V lost 0 bases, J lost 3 bases, and 5 bases lay in between. The germline V gene has CDR1 LNHNV and CDR2 YYDKDF (reference sequence). The CDR3 is made up of 14 amino acids.

CDR3 bases: TGCAGTGCTAGAGAGGGAGTAGGGTCACCCCTCCACTTT. It encodes CSAREGVGSPLHF. J is TRBJ1-6 and V is TRBV20-1; D remains unclear. The germline CDR1 and CDR2 sequences are DFQATT and SNEGSKA (reference sequence). This CDR3 has 13 residues. Trimming stripped 0 bases from V and 10 bases from J, with 10 bases between.

The CDR3 is CASSRQAGEQYF. The CDR3 bases are TGTGCCAGCAGCCGACAGGCCGGAGAGCAGTACTTC. The rearrangement links TRBV12-3 or TRBV12-4 to TRBJ2-5; TRBD1 might be the D (6 bases). This CDR3 has 12 amino acids. V was shortened by 6 bases and J by 11 bases, with 16 bases between the two germline ends.

This rearrangement joins TRBV9 to TRBJ2-1, with no clear D. V gave up 0 bases and J gave up 3 bases, with 4 bases separating them. The CDR3 loop spans 13 amino acids. Germline V gene sequence: CDR1 SGDLS, CDR2 YYNGEE. CDR3 sequence reads: CASSVGYYNEQFF. The CDR3 DNA is TGTGCCAGCAGCGTAGGATACTACAATGAGCAGTTCTTC.

This clonotype has at least ten counts. The rearrangement links TRBV5-1 to TRBJ2-7; 10 nucleotides agree with TRBD1. This CDR3 contains 16 residues. The V and J ends lost 1 base and 0 bases, in that order; junction bases with no gene match: 4. The germline V gene has CDR1 SGHRS and CDR2 YFSETQ. In nucleotides, the CDR3 is TGCGCCAGCAGCTTGTGGGGACAGGGGAGCTCCTACGAGCAGTACTTC. This codes for CASSLWGQGSSYEQYF.

V gene TRBV18 combines with J gene TRBJ1-4, with 7 bases identical to TRBD1. Germline CDR1 reads KGHSH; CDR2 reads LQKENI. Germline trimming cut 2 bases from V and 5 bases from J; bases unmatched to any gene: 5. The CDR3 consists of 15 residues. The chain's CDR3 is CASSPNRGPNEKLFF. For the CDR3, the DNA is TGTGCCAGCTCACCAAACAGGGGTCCCAATGAAAAACTGTTTTTT. The whole variable domain, filled in from reference TRBV18 and TRBJ1-4, reads NAGVMQNPRHLVRRRGQEARLRCSPMKGHSHVYWYRQLPEEGLKFMVYLQKENIIDESGMPKERFSAEFPKEGPSILRIQQVVRGDSAAYFCASSPNRGPNEKLFFGSGTQLSVL.

The chain links TRBV4-1 to TRBJ2-2, with 7 nucleotides matching TRBD1. CDR3 length: 15 residues. The germline V gene has CDR1 MGHRA and CDR2 YSYEKL. Losses at the gene ends were 4 bases for V and 8 bases for J; bases not matched to a gene: 10. The CDR3, as DNA: TGCGCCAGCAGCCTGGGGGACAGAGATCCAGGGGAGCTGTTTTTT. Translation: CASSLGDRDPGELFF.

This clonotype was found a few times. The V call is TRBV3-1, the J call TRBJ2-5; D is perhaps TRBD1 or TRBD2 (5 bases each). The CDR3 has 14 amino acids. The germline CDR1 and CDR2 sequences are LGHDT and YNNKEL (reference sequence). V lost 5 bases to trimming and J lost 11 bases, with 21 bases between them. CDR3 DNA sequence: TGTGCCAGCAGCTTTGGGACCTCCTTGGGGGAGCAGTACTTC. As protein: CASSFGTSLGEQYF.

The genes are TRBV6-6 and TRBJ2-1, with D unresolved. The CDR3 covers 13 residues. CDR1 and CDR2 from the germline V gene are MNHNY and SVGAGI (reference sequence). The V gene lost 6 bases and the J gene lost 9 bases, with 15 bases spanning the gap. CDR3 sequence: CASSPVRNSEQFF. The CDR3 DNA reads as TGTGCCAGCAGCCCCGTCCGAAATAGTGAGCAGTTCTTC.

The chain carries TRBV4-2 and TRBJ2-7; D may be TRBD1 or TRBD2 (5 bases each). Matching the DNA end better, TRBJ2-4 makes the J call doubtful. CDR3 length equals 14 residues. Germline CDR1 reads LGHNA; CDR2 reads YNFKEQ. CDR3 DNA sequence: TGTGCCAGCAGCCAAGGGGGGTCAGATAACATTCAGTACTTC. Its translation: CASSQGGSDNIQYF.

Comments on this clonotype: A much bigger clone sits one base away, suggesting this may be a read error. The chain recombines TRBV10-3 with TRBJ2-5; 8 bases align to TRBD1. The CDR3 runs to 13 residues. Germline V gene sequence: CDR1 ENHRY, CDR2 SYGVKD. V gave up 8 bases and J gave up 3 bases; unmatched junction bases: 5. As DNA, the CDR3 is TGTGCCATCTCTGTACAGGGGGAAGAGACCCAGTACTTC. This translates into CAISVQGEETQYF.

About this clonotype itself: A much bigger clone sits one base away, suggesting this may be a read error. This rearrangement joins TRBV14 to TRBJ2-5; D uncertain. Trimming pared 1 base from V and 11 bases from J, leaving 23 bases between. Per germline, CDR1 SGHDN and CDR2 FVKESK. The length of the CDR3 is 16 residues. The CDR3 reads CASSQGSFRLKNEQYF. CDR3 sequence (DNA): TGTGCCAGCAGCCAAGGCTCCTTCCGGCTAAAAAATGAGCAGTACTTC. Full variable domain (outside the CDR3, taken from reference TRBV14 and TRBJ2-5): EAGVTQFPSHSVIEKGQTVTLRCDPISGHDNLYWYRRVMGKEIKFLLHFVKESKQDESGMPNNRFLAERTGGTYSTLKVQPAELEDSGVYFCASSQGSFRLKNEQYFGPGTRLLVL.

This clonotype was seen only a few times. The chain links TRBV20-1 to TRBJ2-1; D uncertain. The V end was cut by 5 bases, the J end by 3 bases, with 8 bases between. Germline CDR1 and CDR2: DFQATT and SNEGSKA (reference sequence). This CDR3 has 12 amino acids. CDR3 sequence: CSAAQNYNEQFF. DNA of the CDR3: TGCAGTGCTGCACAGAACTACAATGAGCAGTTCTTC.

This clonotype has only a few counts. The rearrangement uses TRBV28 and TRBJ2-1, with 10 bases identical to TRBD1. This CDR3 has 15 amino acids. The V segment lost 5 bases and the J segment 8 bases; nucleotides outside the gene matches: 9. Looked up from germline, CDR1 is MDHEN and CDR2 is SYDVKM. The CDR3 here is CASSPLGQGPHEQFF. CDR3 bases: TGTGCCAGCAGTCCTTTGGGACAGGGGCCCCATGAGCAGTTCTTC.

In regard to this clonotype: At one end, the junction sequence differs from germline, possibly due to a read error. CDR3 residues: CASSQAGVNEELFF. The DNA of the CDR3 is TGTGCCAGCAGCCAGGCGGGCGTGAATGAAGAACTGTTTTTT. This sequence joins TRBV3-1 and TRBJ1-4; D ambiguous. This CDR3 has 14 residues. Germline assignment: CDR1 LGHDT and CDR2 YNNKEL (reference sequence).

The chain links TRBV25-1 to TRBJ2-7, with 7 bases aligning to TRBD2. This CDR3 has 14 amino acids. Trimming removed 3 bases from V and 6 bases from J; junction bases left unmatched: 8. Germline CDR1 and CDR2: MGHDK and SYGVNS. CDR3 protein: CASSETGRTSEQYF. The CDR3 DNA follows: TGTGCCAGCAGTGAGACGGGACGGACTAGCGAGCAGTACTTC.

This chain connects TRBV6-1 to TRBJ2-3; D might be TRBD2 (5 bases). Germline-derived CDR1 and CDR2 are MNHNS and SASEGT. This CDR3 comprises 17 residues. The V gene lost 5 bases and the J gene lost 2 bases, with 20 bases spanning the gap. This CDR3 reads CASSPDGSGAVTDTQYF. DNA for the CDR3: TGTGCCAGCAGTCCTGATGGGTCAGGAGCGGTCACAGATACGCAGTATTTT.

There are a few counts of this clonotype. This chain connects TRBV6-2 or TRBV6-3 to TRBJ1-5, with a tentative D call TRBD1 (5 bases). The CDR3 loop spans 16 amino acids. The V end lost 4 bases, the J end lost 4 bases, and 17 bases lay between the germline ends. The germline V gene encodes CDR1 MNHEY and CDR2 SVGEGT. The CDR3 coding sequence is TGTGCCAGCAGTTCCGGAGGGGACTGGAGGAATCAGCCCCAGCATTTT. This gives the protein CASSSGGDWRNQPQHF.

V usage is TRBV6-2 or TRBV6-3 and J usage is TRBJ2-1, with 8 bases lining up with TRBD2. V shed 2 bases and J 9 bases; nucleotides not matched to a gene: 9. The CDR3 is 15 amino acids. Germline CDR1 reads MNHEY; CDR2 reads SVGEGT. The DNA for the CDR3 is TGTGCCAGCAGTTACGAGCGGGAGTGGCGGGGTGAGCAGTTCTTC. It yields the protein CASSYEREWRGEQFF.

This chain joins TRBV5-1 and TRBJ1-5; the match to TRBD1 covers 7 bases. In germline, CDR1 is SGHRS, CDR2 YFSETQ. The CDR3 length is 15 residues. Losses at the gene ends were 4 bases for V and 4 bases for J; bases not matched to a gene: 8. For the CDR3, the DNA is TGCGCCAGCAGCCCTTCTCCAGGGGGGAATCAGCCCCAGCATTTT. Translated, it gives CASSPSPGGNQPQHF.

The genes are TRBV5-1 and TRBJ2-3; maybe TRBD2 (5 bases). The V gene lost 1 base and the J gene lost 1 base, with 10 bases spanning the gap. The CDR3 sequence is 15 residues long. Germline V lookup: CDR1 SGHRS, CDR2 YFSETQ. This CDR3 reads CASSLWRAGTDTQYF. DNA of the CDR3: TGCGCCAGCAGCTTGTGGCGGGCGGGCACAGATACGCAGTATTTT. The entire variable domain, with the rest obtained from reference TRBV5-1 and TRBJ2-3, is as follows: KAGVTQTPRYLIKTRGQQVTLSCSPISGHRSVSWYQQTPGQGLQFLFEYFSETQRNKGNFPGRFSGRQFSNSRSEMNVSTLELGDSALYLCASSLWRAGTDTQYFGPGTRLTVL.